Presented here are 3 T cell receptor beta chains from one specimen sequenced in a study of T cell changes during pregnancy in multiple sclerosis. Here immunoSEQ multiplex PCR was the method, and the copy in TCRdb shows in-frame clones only, minus some. The repertoire includes roughly 13,000 clones, more than 80% of them detected once, and less than 3.5% sits in the top ten. The sequencing here drew on peripheral blood, taken in the second trimester of pregnancy. The receptors shown here come from a female donor in good health, enrolled as a control in a pregnancy study.

The rearrangement joins TRBV7-9 to TRBJ2-7, with a tentative D call TRBD2 (5 bases). This CDR3 is 12 amino acids long. The germline gives CDR1 SEHNR, CDR2 FQNEAQ (reference sequence). V was cut by 1 base and J by 6 bases, with 7 bases left in between. The CDR3 DNA is TGTGCCAGCAGCTTAGGGACTTCCGAGCAGTACTTC. Its translation is CASSLGTSEQYF. The complete variable domain, with remaining parts taken from reference TRBV7-9 and TRBJ2-7, reads DTGVSQNPRHKITKRGQNVTFRCDPISEHNRLYWYRQTLGQGPEFLTYFQNEAQLEKSRLLSDRFSAERPKGSFSTLEIQRTEQGDSAMYLCASSLGTSEQYFGPGTRLTVT.

The V and J genes are TRBV5-4 and TRBJ2-3; D not resolved. V lost 2 bases and J lost 5, with 12 bases in between. This CDR3 is built from 14 residues. Germline-derived CDR1 and CDR2 are SGHNT and YYREEE (reference sequence). CDR3 DNA sequence: TGTGCCAGCAGCTTCTCCCTCAGGAAAGATACGCAGTATTTT. Translated, it gives CASSFSLRKDTQYF. Combining the CDR3 with reference TRBV5-4 and TRBJ2-3 gives the whole variable domain ETGVTQSPTHLIKTRGQQVTLRCSSQSGHNTVSWYQQALGQGPQFIFQYYREEENGRGNFPPRFSGLQFPNYSSELNVNALELDDSALYLCASSFSLRKDTQYFGPGTRLTVL.

The chain joins TRBV6-5 to TRBJ1-5; D gene unclear. The CDR3 has 13 residues. Deletions cut 3 bases from V and 4 bases from J, with 7 bases between. CDR1 MNHEY and CDR2 SVGAGI come from the germline V gene. The CDR3 coding sequence is TGTGCCAGCAGTTATGAGGGAAATCAGCCCCAGCATTTT. Translated, it gives CASSYEGNQPQHF.